The sample holds a few counts of the clone carrying this TCR beta chain. Its antigen remains unidentified. Post-sort purity exceeded 95% for all sorted populations. This entry comes from a study of beta chain features in type 1 diabetes. The CDR3 has 13 residues. Unmatched junction bases numbered 5, after V lost 6 bases and J lost 4 bases. CDR1 MDHEN and CDR2 SYDVKM come from the germline V gene. General observations from the study: Type 1 diabetes patients had TCRB CDR3s that were shorter (moderately but significantly so) in all four CD4+ subsets.

The authors reverse transcribed all of the isolated RNA, so sequencing captured expressed TCRB transcripts. Only in-frame clones appear in the TCRdb table, and some are missing; sequencing was by immunoSEQ multiplex PCR. The sample lists around 300,000 clones; around 16% were seen once. This chain uses TRBV28 with TRBJ1-2, with 7 nucleotides matching TRBD1. Sequencing was carried out using naive CD4+ T cells from blood. The clonotype was recovered from a man between 18 and 29 years old with type 1 diabetes. CDR3 in amino acids: CASRRDRPYGYTF. CDR3 nucleotides: TGTGCCAGCAGAAGGGACAGACCCTATGGCTACACCTTC.